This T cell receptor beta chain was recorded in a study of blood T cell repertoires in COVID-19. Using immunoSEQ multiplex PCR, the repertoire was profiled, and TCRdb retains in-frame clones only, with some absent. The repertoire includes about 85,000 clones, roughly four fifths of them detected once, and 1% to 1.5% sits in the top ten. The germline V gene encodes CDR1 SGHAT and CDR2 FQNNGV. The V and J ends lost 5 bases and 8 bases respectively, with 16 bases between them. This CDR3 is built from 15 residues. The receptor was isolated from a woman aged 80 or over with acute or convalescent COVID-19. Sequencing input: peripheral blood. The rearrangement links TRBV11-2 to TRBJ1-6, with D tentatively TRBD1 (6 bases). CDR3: CASSAQGGTYSPLHF. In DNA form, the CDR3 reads TGTGCCAGCAGCGCCCAAGGGGGAACTTATTCACCCCTCCACTTT.